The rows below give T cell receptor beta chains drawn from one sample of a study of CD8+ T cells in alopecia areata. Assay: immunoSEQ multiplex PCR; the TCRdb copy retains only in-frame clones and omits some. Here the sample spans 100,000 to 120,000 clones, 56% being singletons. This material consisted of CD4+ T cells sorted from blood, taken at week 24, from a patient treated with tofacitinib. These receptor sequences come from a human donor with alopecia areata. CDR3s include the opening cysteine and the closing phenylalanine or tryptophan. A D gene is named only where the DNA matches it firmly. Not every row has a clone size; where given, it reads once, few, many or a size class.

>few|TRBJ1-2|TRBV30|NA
CAWSVMASSNYGYTF
TGTGCCTGGAGTGTAATGGCCAGTTCTAACTATGGCTACACCTTC
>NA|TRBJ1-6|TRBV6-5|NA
CASSLAGTPLHF
TGTGCCAGCAGCCTCGCGGGAACGCCCCTCCACTTT
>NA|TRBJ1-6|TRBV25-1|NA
CASSEGVYKGLHF
TGTGCCAGCAGTGAAGGAGTCTACAAGGGGCTCCACTTT
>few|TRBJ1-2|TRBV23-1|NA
CARAASYGYTF
TGCGCCAGGGCAGCGAGCTATGGCTACACCTTC
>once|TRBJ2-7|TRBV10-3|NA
CAISLSGSPGQYF
TGTGCCATCAGTCTGTCCGGGTCCCCCGGCCAGTACTTC
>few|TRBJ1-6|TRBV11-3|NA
CASSLDQGGSSPLHF
TGTGCCAGCAGCTTAGATCAGGGTGGGAGTTCACCCCTCCACTTT
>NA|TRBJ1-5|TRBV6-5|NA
CASSYSPAYQPQHF
TGTGCCAGCAGTTACAGTCCAGCCTATCAGCCCCAGCATTTT
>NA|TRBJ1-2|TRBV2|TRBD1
CASSGDRVRGYTF
TGTGCCAGCAGTGGGGACAGGGTTCGCGGCTACACCTTC
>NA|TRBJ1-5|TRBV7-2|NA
CASSELGTNQPQHF
TGTGCCAGCAGCGAGTTGGGGACCAATCAGCCCCAGCATTTT
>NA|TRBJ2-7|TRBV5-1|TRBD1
CASSLVDRGYEQYF
TGCGCCAGCAGCTTGGTGGACAGGGGCTACGAGCAGTACTTC
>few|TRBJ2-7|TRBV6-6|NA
CATRQVTYEQYF
TGTGCCACCAGACAGGTAACCTACGAGCAGTACTTC
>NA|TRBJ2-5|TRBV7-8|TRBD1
CASSPTYRADRGHVGTQYF
TGTGCCAGCAGCCCGACGTATAGAGCCGACAGGGGCCATGTGGGGACCCAGTACTTC
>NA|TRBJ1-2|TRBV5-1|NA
CASSFTPDGGLRYGYTF
TGCGCCAGCAGCTTCACCCCGGACGGGGGGCTTCGCTATGGCTACACCTTC
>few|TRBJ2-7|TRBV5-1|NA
CASSLGAGSSYEQYF
TGCGCCAGCAGCTTGGGAGCAGGGAGCTCCTACGAGCAGTACTTC
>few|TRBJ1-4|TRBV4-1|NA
CASSQGVTGTNEKLFF
TGCGCCAGCAGCCAAGGTGTAACAGGAACTAATGAAAAACTGTTTTTT
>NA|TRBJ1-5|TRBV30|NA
CAWSVTGNQPQHF
TGTGCCTGGAGTGTAACGGGCAATCAGCCCCAGCATTTT
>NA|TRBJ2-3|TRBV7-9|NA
CASSLVAGITSTDTQYF
TGTGCCAGCAGCTTAGTGGCGGGAATAACTAGCACAGATACGCAGTATTTT
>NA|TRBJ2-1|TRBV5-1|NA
CASSLVGGSPGQFF
TGCGCCAGCAGCTTGGTGGGTGGCTCCCCTGGGCAGTTCTTC
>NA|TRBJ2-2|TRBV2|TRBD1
CASINRGNTGELFF
TGTGCCAGCATTAACAGGGGAAACACCGGGGAGCTGTTTTTT
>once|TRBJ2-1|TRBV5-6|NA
CASSRRDNYNEQFF
TGTGCCAGCAGCAGAAGGGACAACTACAATGAGCAGTTCTTC
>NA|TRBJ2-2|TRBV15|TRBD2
CATSRDRGGTGELFF
TGTGCCACCAGCAGAGATCGGGGAGGGACCGGGGAGCTGTTTTTT
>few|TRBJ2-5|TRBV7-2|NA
CASSLVRETQYF
TGTGCCAGCAGCTTAGTTCGAGAGACCCAGTACTTC